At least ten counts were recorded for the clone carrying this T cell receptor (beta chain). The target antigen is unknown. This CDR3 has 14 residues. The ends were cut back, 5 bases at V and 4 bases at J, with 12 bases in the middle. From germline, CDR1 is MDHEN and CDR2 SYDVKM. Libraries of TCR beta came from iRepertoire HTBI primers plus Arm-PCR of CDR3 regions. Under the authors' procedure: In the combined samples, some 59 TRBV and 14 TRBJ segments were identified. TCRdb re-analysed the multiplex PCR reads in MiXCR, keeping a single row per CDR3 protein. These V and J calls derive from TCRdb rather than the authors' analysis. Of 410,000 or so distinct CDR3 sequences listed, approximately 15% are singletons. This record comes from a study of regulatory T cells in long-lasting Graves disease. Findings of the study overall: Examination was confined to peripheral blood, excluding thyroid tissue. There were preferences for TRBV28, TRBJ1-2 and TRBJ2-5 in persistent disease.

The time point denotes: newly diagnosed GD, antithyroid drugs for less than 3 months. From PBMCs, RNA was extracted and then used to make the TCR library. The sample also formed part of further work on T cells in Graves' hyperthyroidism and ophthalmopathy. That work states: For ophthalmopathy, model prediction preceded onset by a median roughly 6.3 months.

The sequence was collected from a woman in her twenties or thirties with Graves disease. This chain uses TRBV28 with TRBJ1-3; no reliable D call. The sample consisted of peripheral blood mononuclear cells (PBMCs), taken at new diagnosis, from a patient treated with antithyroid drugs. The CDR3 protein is CASSPTLWGNTIYF. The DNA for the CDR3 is TGTGCCAGCAGTCCCACCCTCTGGGGAAACACCATATATTTT. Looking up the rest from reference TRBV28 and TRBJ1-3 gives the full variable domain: DVKVTQSSRYLVKRTGEKVFLECVQDMDHENMFWYRQDPGLGLRLIYFSYDVKMKEKGDIPEGYSVSREKKERFSLILESASTNQTSMYLCASSPTLWGNTIYFGEGSWLTVV.